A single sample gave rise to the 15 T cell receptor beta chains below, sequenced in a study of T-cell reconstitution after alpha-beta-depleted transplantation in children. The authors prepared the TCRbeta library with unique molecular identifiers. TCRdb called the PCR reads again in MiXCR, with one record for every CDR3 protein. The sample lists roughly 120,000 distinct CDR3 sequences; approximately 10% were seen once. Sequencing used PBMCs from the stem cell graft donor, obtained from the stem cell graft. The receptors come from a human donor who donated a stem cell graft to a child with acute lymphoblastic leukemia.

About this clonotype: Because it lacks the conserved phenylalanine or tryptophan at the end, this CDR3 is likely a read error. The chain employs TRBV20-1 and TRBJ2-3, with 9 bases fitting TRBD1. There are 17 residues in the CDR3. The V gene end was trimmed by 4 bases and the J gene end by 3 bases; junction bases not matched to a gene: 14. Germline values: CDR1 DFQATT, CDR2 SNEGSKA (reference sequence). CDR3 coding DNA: TGCAGTGCTACCGGACAGGGGTCGGGCTTTGGGACAGATACGCAGTATTCT. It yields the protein CSATGQGSGFGTDTQYS.

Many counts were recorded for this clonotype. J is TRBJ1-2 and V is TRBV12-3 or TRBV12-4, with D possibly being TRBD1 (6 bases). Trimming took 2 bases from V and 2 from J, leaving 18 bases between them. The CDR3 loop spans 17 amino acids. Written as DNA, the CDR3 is TGTGCCAGCAGTTTATTGGCAGGGGTTGCGGAAAACTATGGCTACACCTTC. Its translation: CASSLLAGVAENYGYTF.

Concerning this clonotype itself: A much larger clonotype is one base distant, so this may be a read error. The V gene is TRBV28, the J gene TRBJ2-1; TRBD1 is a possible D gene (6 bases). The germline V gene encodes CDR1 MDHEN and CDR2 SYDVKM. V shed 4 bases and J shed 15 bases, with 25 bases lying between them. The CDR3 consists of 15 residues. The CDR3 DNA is TGTGCCAGCAGTTCGACAGCCAGGCTAGTCCGAGGGGGGTTCTTC. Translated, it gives CASSSTARLVRGGFF.

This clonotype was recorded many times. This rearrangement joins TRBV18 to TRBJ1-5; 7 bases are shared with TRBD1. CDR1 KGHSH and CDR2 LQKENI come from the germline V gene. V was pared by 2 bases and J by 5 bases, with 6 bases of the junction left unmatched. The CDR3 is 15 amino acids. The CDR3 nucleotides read TGTGCCAGCTCACCAAGGGGGCAGCCCCATCAGCCCCAGCATTTT. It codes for CASSPRGQPHQPQHF.

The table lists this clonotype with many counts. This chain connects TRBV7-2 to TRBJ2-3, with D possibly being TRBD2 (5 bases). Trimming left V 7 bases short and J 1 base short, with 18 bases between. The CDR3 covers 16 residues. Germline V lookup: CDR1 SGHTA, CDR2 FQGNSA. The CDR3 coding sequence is TGTGCCAGCATTAGAAGAGTGAGGGTTGGCACAGATACGCAGTATTTT. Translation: CASIRRVRVGTDTQYF.

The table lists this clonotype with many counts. In DNA form, the CDR3 reads TGTGCCAGCAGCACGCCACACAGGGGGCGGGAGACCCAGTACTTC. Translation gives CASSTPHRGRETQYF. The chain carries TRBV21-1 and TRBJ2-5; the D segment call TRBD1 is taken from the table without a DNA check. TRBV21-1 is deemed a pseudogene. The CDR3 contains 15 residues.

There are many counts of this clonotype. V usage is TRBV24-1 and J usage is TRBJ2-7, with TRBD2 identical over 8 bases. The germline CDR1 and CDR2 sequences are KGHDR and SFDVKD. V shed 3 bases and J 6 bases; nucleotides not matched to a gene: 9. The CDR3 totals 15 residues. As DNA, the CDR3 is TGTGCCACCAGTGATATGCCCCCCGGGAGGGGCGAGCAGTACTTC. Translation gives CATSDMPPGRGEQYF.

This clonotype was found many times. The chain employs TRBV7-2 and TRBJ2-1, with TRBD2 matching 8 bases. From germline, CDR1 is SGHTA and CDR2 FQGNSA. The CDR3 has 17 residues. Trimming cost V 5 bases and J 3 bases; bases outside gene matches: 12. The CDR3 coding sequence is TGTGCCAGCAGCCCATACACCGCCGGGACTAGCTACAATGAGCAGTTCTTC. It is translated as CASSPYTAGTSYNEQFF. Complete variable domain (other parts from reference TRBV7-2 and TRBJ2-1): GAGVSQSPSNKVTEKGKDVELRCDPISGHTALYWYRQSLGQGLEFLIYFQGNSAPDKSGLPSDRFSAERTGGSVSTLTIQRTQQEDSAVYLCASSPYTAGTSYNEQFFGPGTRLTVL.

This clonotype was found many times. This CDR3 is CASSLPDRVRESPLHF. DNA of the CDR3: TGTGCCAGCAGCTTACCCGACAGGGTTCGAGAATCACCCCTCCACTTT. The chain carries TRBV7-2 and TRBJ1-6; 7 bases agree with TRBD1. The CDR3 length is 16 residues. In germline, CDR1 is SGHTA, CDR2 FQGNSA. V trimming: 2 bases; J trimming: 10 bases; junction bases outside the gene matches: 11.

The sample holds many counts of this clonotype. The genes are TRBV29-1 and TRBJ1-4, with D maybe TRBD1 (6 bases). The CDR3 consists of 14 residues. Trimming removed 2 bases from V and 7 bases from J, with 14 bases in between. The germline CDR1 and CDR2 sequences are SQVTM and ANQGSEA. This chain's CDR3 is CSVELSGDGEKLFF. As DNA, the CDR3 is TGCAGCGTTGAACTCTCAGGGGACGGTGAAAAACTGTTTTTT. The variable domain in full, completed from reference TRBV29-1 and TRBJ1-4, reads SAVISQKPSRDICQRGTSLTIQCQVDSQVTMMFWYRQQPGQSLTLIATANQGSEATYESGFVIDKFPISRPNLTFSTLTVSNMSPEDSSIYLCSVELSGDGEKLFFGSGTQLSVL.

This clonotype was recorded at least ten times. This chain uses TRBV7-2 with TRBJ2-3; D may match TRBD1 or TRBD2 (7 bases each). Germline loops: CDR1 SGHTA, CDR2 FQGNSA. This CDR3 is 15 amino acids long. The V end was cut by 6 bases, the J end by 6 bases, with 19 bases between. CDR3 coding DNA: TGTGCCAGCAGTTCCCTGCCAGGGGGGGGGGATACGCAGTATTTT. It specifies CASSSLPGGGDTQYF.

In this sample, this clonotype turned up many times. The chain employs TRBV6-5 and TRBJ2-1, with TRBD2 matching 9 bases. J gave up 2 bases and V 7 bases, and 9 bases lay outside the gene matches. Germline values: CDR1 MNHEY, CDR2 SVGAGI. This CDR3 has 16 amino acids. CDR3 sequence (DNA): TGTGCCAGCACCCCCCGGGCGGGGGGGACCTACAATGAGCAGTTCTTC. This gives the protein CASTPRAGGTYNEQFF.

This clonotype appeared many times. CDR3 DNA sequence: TGTGCCAGCAGAGGGAACACAGATACGCAGTATTTT. Its translation is CASRGNTDTQYF. The V and J genes are TRBV28 and TRBJ2-3; D remains ambiguous. The CDR3 is made up of 12 amino acids. With 6 bases removed from V and 2 bases from J, the gap between germline ends came to 6 bases. Germline CDR1 and CDR2: MDHEN and SYDVKM.

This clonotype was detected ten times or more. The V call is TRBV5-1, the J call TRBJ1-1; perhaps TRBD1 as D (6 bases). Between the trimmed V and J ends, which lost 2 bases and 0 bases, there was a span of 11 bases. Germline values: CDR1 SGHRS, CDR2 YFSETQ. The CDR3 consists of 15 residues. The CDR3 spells CASSFLGGVNTEAFF. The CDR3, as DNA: TGCGCCAGCAGCTTTCTGGGGGGCGTGAACACTGAAGCTTTCTTT.

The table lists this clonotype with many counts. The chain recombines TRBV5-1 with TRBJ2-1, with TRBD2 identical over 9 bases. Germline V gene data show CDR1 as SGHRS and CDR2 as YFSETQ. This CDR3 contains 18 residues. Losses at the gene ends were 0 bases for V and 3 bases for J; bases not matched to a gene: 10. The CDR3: CASSLEGGASGVYNEQFF. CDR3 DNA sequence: TGCGCCAGCAGCTTGGAGGGAGGGGCTAGCGGGGTCTACAATGAGCAGTTCTTC.